This T cell receptor (beta chain) was sequenced during a study of blood T cell repertoires in COVID-19. The germline CDR1 and CDR2 sequences are SGHRS and YFSETQ. The V segment lost 4 bases and the J segment 4 bases; nucleotides outside the gene matches: 8. The CDR3 consists of 15 residues. The table lists this clone with many counts. As originally analysed: Reference gene primer amplification gave nucleated cell count estimates. Assay used: immunoSEQ multiplex PCR; TCRdb lists only in-frame clones, some missing. That table gives V, J and clone size, and the DNA gave D and trimming. The sample holds 250,000 to 300,000 clones, approximately 89% seen once.

Sequenced input: peripheral blood. The receptor's source is a woman aged 55-69 years with acute or convalescent COVID-19. The genes are TRBV5-1 and TRBJ1-5; 7 bases match TRBD1. CDR3 coding DNA: TGCGCCAGCAGCCAGGGGGACATCGGGAATCAGCCCCAGCATTTT. Translation: CASSQGDIGNQPQHF.